The subject of this entry is one T cell receptor (beta chain). This clonotype was counted between two and nine times. What antigen it recognizes has not been identified. Base qualities are missing; no much larger clone stands one base away. This sample stems from a study of response to subunit inactivated influenza vaccine listed by TCRdb under 2018. With respect to the entire study: The study used deep quantitative T cell receptor repertoire profiling to track responses to a trivalent subunit inactivated influenza vaccine. What the research found in general, with its limitations: According to the authors, only a limited number of new T cells may be recruited by each seasonal influenza vaccination.

The library was prepared using RT-PCR. For sequencing, an Illumina HiSeq 2500 was employed. TCRdb cleaned the public reads at Q25 with fastp, built clones with MiXCR and kept in-frame beta chains. Every CDR3 protein is listed once, alongside the most common genes and DNA of its rows. A total of around 490,000 distinct CDR3 sequences appear in this sample, 7.5% to 8.5% of them only once. The leading ten clones occupy 13% of the sample. Trimming removed 5 bases from V and 0 bases from J, leaving 14 bases between the germline ends. Measured from the cysteine to the phenylalanine, the CDR3 is 14 residues long. The sequence is cut down to CDR3 DNA, 42 bases in frame from base 1. The CDR1 and CDR2 encoded by the germline V gene are SQVTM and ANQGSEA.

The clonotype comes from a man aged 45-69 years who received an inactivated influenza vaccine. Donor details come from another sample of the same person, matched by shared clones. The sample in question was PBMCs from blood, obtained around 2 years after vaccination. The chain is assembled from TRBV29-1 and TRBJ2-7; TRBD1 is perhaps the D gene, given 6 matching bases. At the DNA level, the sequence is TGCAGCGTTCCTATTACAGGGAGCTCCTACGAGCAGTACTTC. Translated, this is CSVPITGSSYEQYF.